This is a list of T cell receptor beta chains from one sample in a study of blood T cell repertoires in COVID-19. Clones were read by immunoSEQ multiplex PCR, and TCRdb kept only the in-frame ones, dropping some. The sample contains around 250,000 clones, 80% to 90% of which appear only once. Sequencing input: PBMCs or T cells enriched from blood (not recorded which). Every receptor here comes from a man aged 25-45 years with acute COVID-19. CDR3s include the opening cysteine and the closing phenylalanine or tryptophan. D genes are given only for firm matches. Expanded clones get a size class; other rows say once, few or many, or leave the size out.

cdr3_aa: CASSLGVVDRGDPIYF
cdr3_nt: TGTGCCAGCAGCTTAGGTGTGGTCGACAGGGGAGATCCCATATATTTT
d_call: TRBD1
clone_size: NA
v_call: TRBV7-9
j_call: TRBJ1-3

cdr3_aa: CASRGGLGSYNEQFF
cdr3_nt: TGTGCCAGCAGGGGGGGACTGGGCTCCTACAATGAGCAGTTCTTC
d_call: NA
clone_size: NA
v_call: TRBV6-6
j_call: TRBJ2-1

cdr3_aa: CASRKLAGANVLTF
cdr3_nt: TGTGCCAGTAGAAAGTTAGCTGGGGCCAACGTCCTGACTTTC
d_call: NA
clone_size: NA
v_call: TRBV19
j_call: TRBJ2-6

cdr3_aa: CASTPGLGLFSDTQYF
cdr3_nt: TGTGCCAGCACTCCCGGACTAGGTCTTTTTTCGGATACGCAGTATTTT
d_call: TRBD2
clone_size: once
v_call: TRBV7-9
j_call: TRBJ2-3

cdr3_aa: CASSVDSHSPLHF
cdr3_nt: TGTGCCAGCAGCGTAGATAGCCACTCACCCCTCCACTTT
d_call: NA
clone_size: NA
v_call: TRBV9
j_call: TRBJ1-6

cdr3_aa: CASRSNSNSPLHF
cdr3_nt: TGTGCCAGCAGGTCCAACAGTAATTCACCCCTCCACTTT
d_call: NA
clone_size: NA
v_call: TRBV12-3/TRBV12-4
j_call: TRBJ1-6

cdr3_aa: CASSLWQGLNTEAFF
cdr3_nt: TGTGCCAGCAGCTTGTGGCAGGGGCTGAACACTGAAGCTTTCTTT
d_call: NA
clone_size: NA
v_call: TRBV5-6
j_call: TRBJ1-1

cdr3_aa: CASKVGRGVTVTGELFF
cdr3_nt: TGTGCCAGTAAGGTGGGGCGGGGCGTGACTGTTACCGGGGAGCTGTTTTTT
d_call: NA
clone_size: NA
v_call: TRBV19
j_call: TRBJ2-2

cdr3_aa: CASSLVGAKGNTIYF
cdr3_nt: TGTGCCAGCAGCTTGGTTGGGGCAAAAGGAAACACCATATATTTT
d_call: NA
clone_size: NA
v_call: TRBV5-1
j_call: TRBJ1-3

cdr3_aa: CATSTGGKETQYF
cdr3_nt: TGTGCCACCAGTACAGGGGGGAAGGAGACCCAGTACTTC
d_call: TRBD1
clone_size: NA
v_call: TRBV24-1
j_call: TRBJ2-5

cdr3_aa: CASSMLYPSGSADEQFF
cdr3_nt: TGTGCCAGCAGCATGCTGTATCCTAGCGGGAGCGCCGATGAGCAGTTCTTC
d_call: TRBD2
clone_size: NA
v_call: TRBV7-9
j_call: TRBJ2-1

cdr3_aa: CASSPLVGQASNTIYF
cdr3_nt: TGTGCCAGCAGTCCCCTCGTCGGACAGGCCTCGAACACCATATATTTT
d_call: TRBD1
clone_size: many
v_call: TRBV27
j_call: TRBJ1-3

cdr3_aa: CSVDYSNEQFF
cdr3_nt: TGCAGCGTTGACTATTCAAATGAGCAGTTCTTC
d_call: NA
clone_size: once
v_call: TRBV29-1
j_call: TRBJ2-1

cdr3_aa: CASSPTVAGGEKLFF
cdr3_nt: TGTGCCAGCAGCCCTACGGTCGCCGGGGGTGAAAAACTGTTTTTT
d_call: NA
clone_size: NA
v_call: TRBV3-1/TRBV3-2
j_call: TRBJ1-4

cdr3_aa: CASSVGDGGSLGYTF
cdr3_nt: TGTGCCAGCAGCGTAGGAGACGGAGGCTCCCTTGGCTACACCTTC
d_call: NA
clone_size: NA
v_call: TRBV9
j_call: TRBJ1-2

cdr3_aa: CASSEGGTSDTGELFF
cdr3_nt: TGCGCCAGCAGCGAAGGGGGGACTAGTGACACCGGGGAGCTGTTTTTT
d_call: TRBD2
clone_size: NA
v_call: TRBV4-1
j_call: TRBJ2-2

cdr3_aa: CASSPTTSNNSPLHF
cdr3_nt: TGTGCCAGCAGCCCCACGACATCGAATAATTCACCCCTCCACTTT
d_call: NA
clone_size: NA
v_call: TRBV11-3
j_call: TRBJ1-6

cdr3_aa: CASSLTGTQPQHF
cdr3_nt: TGTGCCAGCAGTTTGACAGGGACTCAGCCCCAGCATTTT
d_call: TRBD1
clone_size: NA
v_call: TRBV25-1
j_call: TRBJ1-5

cdr3_aa: CASSYQDRGNTEAFF
cdr3_nt: TGTGCCAGCAGTTACCAGGACCGGGGGAACACTGAAGCTTTCTTT
d_call: NA
clone_size: NA
v_call: TRBV6-5
j_call: TRBJ1-1

cdr3_aa: CASSLGQIIEAFF
cdr3_nt: TGTGCCAGCAGCTTAGGACAGATTATTGAAGCTTTCTTT
d_call: NA
clone_size: few
v_call: TRBV2
j_call: TRBJ1-1

cdr3_aa: CASSKGLAGGPYNEQFF
cdr3_nt: TGTGCCAGTAGTAAAGGACTAGCGGGGGGACCCTACAATGAGCAGTTCTTC
d_call: TRBD2
clone_size: NA
v_call: TRBV19
j_call: TRBJ2-1

cdr3_aa: CASSRYQGARDSNNYGYTF
cdr3_nt: TGTGCCAGCAGCCGATATCAGGGGGCCAGGGACAGCAATAACTATGGCTACACCTTC
d_call: TRBD1
clone_size: NA
v_call: TRBV5-4
j_call: TRBJ1-2

cdr3_aa: CASSRGLAGLNEQFF
cdr3_nt: TGTGCCAGCAGCCGGGGACTAGCGGGATTGAATGAGCAGTTCTTC
d_call: TRBD2
clone_size: NA
v_call: TRBV11-1
j_call: TRBJ2-1

cdr3_aa: CASRDSYGTEAFF
cdr3_nt: TGTGCCAGCCGGGACAGCTATGGCACTGAAGCTTTCTTT
d_call: TRBD1
clone_size: many
v_call: TRBV27
j_call: TRBJ1-1

cdr3_aa: CASSLGGRGTQETQYF
cdr3_nt: TGTGCCAGCAGCTTGGGAGGGCGGGGGACGCAAGAGACCCAGTACTTC
d_call: TRBD2
clone_size: NA
v_call: TRBV5-5
j_call: TRBJ2-5

cdr3_aa: CASSDSGGGASEQFF
cdr3_nt: TGTGCCAGCAGTGACTCTGGCGGGGGGGCCAGTGAGCAGTTCTTC
d_call: TRBD2
clone_size: NA
v_call: TRBV6-4
j_call: TRBJ2-1

cdr3_aa: CASSAPGGFGNTIYF
cdr3_nt: TGTGCCAGCAGCGCCCCAGGTGGTTTCGGAAACACCATATATTTT
d_call: NA
clone_size: NA
v_call: TRBV9
j_call: TRBJ1-3

cdr3_aa: CASSEVGSWTDTQYF
cdr3_nt: TGTGCCAGCAGTGAAGTTGGGAGTTGGACAGATACGCAGTATTTT
d_call: NA
clone_size: NA
v_call: TRBV6-1
j_call: TRBJ2-3

cdr3_aa: CASGTSGIGNTIYF
cdr3_nt: TGTGCCAGCGGAACTTCAGGGATTGGAAACACCATATATTTT
d_call: NA
clone_size: NA
v_call: TRBV6-5
j_call: TRBJ1-3

cdr3_aa: CASSSTLKTQYF
cdr3_nt: TGTGCCAGCAGTTCGACTCTAAAGACCCAGTACTTC
d_call: NA
clone_size: NA
v_call: TRBV28
j_call: TRBJ2-5

cdr3_aa: CASSLTGANQPQHF
cdr3_nt: TGTGCCAGCAGCCTGACAGGGGCGAATCAGCCCCAGCATTTT
d_call: TRBD1
clone_size: NA
v_call: TRBV9
j_call: TRBJ1-5

cdr3_aa: CSVGTSGRNYEQFF
cdr3_nt: TGCAGCGTTGGGACTAGCGGGAGAAACTATGAGCAGTTCTTC
d_call: TRBD2
clone_size: NA
v_call: TRBV29-1
j_call: TRBJ2-1

cdr3_aa: CASSSRLAGEGLFEQFF
cdr3_nt: TGCGCCAGCAGCTCCCGATTAGCGGGAGAAGGTCTTTTTGAGCAGTTCTTC
d_call: TRBD2
clone_size: NA
v_call: TRBV4-1
j_call: TRBJ2-1

cdr3_aa: CASSRYGTDNGYTF
cdr3_nt: TGCGCCAGCAGCCGTTACGGGACAGATAATGGCTACACCTTC
d_call: TRBD1
clone_size: NA
v_call: TRBV5-1
j_call: TRBJ1-2